The next 30 T cell receptor beta chains were all read from a single sample in a study of early T cells in non-severe SARS-CoV-2 infection. One entry per CDR3 protein results from TCRdb running MiXCR on the 5' RACE reads. This table has some 26,000 distinct CDR3 sequences, around 5% appearing once. What was sequenced was whole blood. These receptors all come from an adult who was a healthcare worker with PCR-confirmed SARS-CoV-2 infection or an uninfected control (not recorded which).

This clonotype has a count of ten or more. The V gene is TRBV3-1, the J gene TRBJ2-2; D is unresolved. The CDR3 has 15 residues. V was trimmed by 0 bases and J by 5 bases, leaving 10 bases between them. Per germline, CDR1 LGHDT and CDR2 YNNKEL (reference sequence). CDR3 sequence (DNA): TGTGCCAGCAGCCAAGATTTGCGGACGACCGGGGAGCTGTTTTTT. Translated, it gives CASSQDLRTTGELFF.

This clonotype was counted only a few times. The chain uses TRBV12-2 and TRBJ1-4. TRBV12-2 is noted as a pseudogene. The CDR3 is 15 amino acids. The CDR3 spells CASRLAKRANEKLFF. CDR3 DNA sequence: TGTGCAAGTCGCTTAGCCAAAAGGGCTAATGAAAAACTGTTTTTT.

Ten or more counts support this clonotype. This chain joins TRBV7-2 and TRBJ1-6; possible D gene TRBD1, 6 bases. Trimming took off 4 bases at V and 6 bases at J, with 13 bases between the two ends. There are 15 residues in the CDR3. From germline, CDR1 is SGHTA and CDR2 FQGNSA. The CDR3 loop is CASSSATGSNSPLHF. CDR3 in DNA: TGTGCCAGCAGCTCAGCGACAGGATCTAATTCACCCCTCCACTTT.

This clonotype was detected many times. The gene calls are TRBV29-1 and TRBJ2-7, with TRBD2 matching 15 bases. V shed 6 bases, J shed 3 bases, and the junction held 3 bases outside the gene matches. The CDR3 loop spans 14 amino acids. Germline CDR1 is SQVTM and CDR2 is ANQGSEA. CDR3 sequence reads: CSVGLAGGYYEQYF. The CDR3 nucleotides are TGCAGCGTGGGACTAGCGGGAGGTTACTACGAGCAGTACTTC.

This chain links TRBV4-1 with TRBJ2-1; D remains unclear. The CDR3 is made up of 16 amino acids. Trimming stripped 1 base from V and 2 bases from J, with 12 bases between. Germline CDR1 and CDR2: MGHRA and YSYEKL. DNA of the CDR3: TGCGCCAGCAGCCAAGGTGGCAGCAACACCTACAATGAGCAGTTCTTC. This codes for CASSQGGSNTYNEQFF.

This chain connects TRBV11-3 to TRBJ2-6, with no clear D. The V gene lost 3 bases and the J gene lost 2 bases, with 2 bases spanning the gap. This CDR3 comprises 13 residues. Germline assignment: CDR1 SGHNT and CDR2 YENEEA. The CDR3 reads CASSFTGANVLTF. CDR3 nucleotides: TGTGCCAGCAGCTTTACTGGGGCCAACGTCCTGACTTTC.

This clonotype was counted at least ten times. J is TRBJ2-5 and V is TRBV5-1; 8 bases align to TRBD1. Germline CDR1 reads SGHRS; CDR2 reads YFSETQ. The CDR3 is 14 residues long. V lost 2 bases and J lost 4; bases outside the gene matches: 4. CDR3 protein: CASSLQGVGETQYF. The CDR3 region has the DNA TGCGCCAGCAGCTTACAGGGGGTCGGAGAGACCCAGTACTTC.

This clonotype was seen only a few times. The chain uses TRBV5-1 and TRBJ2-1; possibly TRBD1 for D (6 bases). With 1 base removed from V and 9 bases from J, the gap between germline ends came to 11 bases. From germline, CDR1 is SGHRS and CDR2 YFSETQ. The CDR3 extends over 13 amino acids. This chain's CDR3 is CASSLSGGSEQFF. Written as DNA, the CDR3 is TGCGCCAGCAGCTTGAGTGGGGGCTCTGAGCAGTTCTTC.

This clonotype was seen many times. V is TRBV7-6 and J is TRBJ2-7, with D possibly being TRBD2 (5 bases). V was clipped by 2 bases and J by 2 bases, with 10 bases between them. The CDR3 runs 14 residues. Germline assignment: CDR1 SGHVS and CDR2 FNYEAQ. The CDR3 DNA sequence: TGTGCCAGCAGCTTACGCCGGGAACCCTACGAGCAGTACTTC. It translates to CASSLRREPYEQYF.

This clonotype was seen at least ten times. The V gene is TRBV28, the J gene TRBJ2-1; 13 bases are a match to TRBD2. Trimming cost V 5 bases and J 6 bases; bases outside gene matches: 10. The CDR3 loop spans 17 amino acids. Germline V gene lookup returns CDR1 MDHEN and CDR2 SYDVKM. Here the CDR3 reads CASSPGLAGARSNEQFF. DNA of the CDR3: TGTGCCAGCAGTCCCGGACTAGCGGGAGCACGGAGCAATGAGCAGTTCTTC.

The chain carries TRBV28 and TRBJ2-3; TRBD1 or TRBD2 may be the D gene (5 bases each). Germline CDR1 and CDR2: MDHEN and SYDVKM. V gave up 2 bases and J gave up 3 bases, with 9 bases separating them. The CDR3 extends over 14 amino acids. In nucleotides, the CDR3 is TGTGCCAGCAGTTTAATGGGGGAGACAGATACGCAGTATTTT. Amino acid sequence: CASSLMGETDTQYF.

The chain is built from TRBV12-3 or TRBV12-4 and TRBJ2-5; D is perhaps TRBD2 (5 bases). CDR3 size: 17 residues. The germline V and J ends were trimmed by 2 bases and 5 bases, with 21 bases remaining between them. CDR3 sequence (DNA): TGTGCCAGCAGTTTATTTCCCAAACGGGGTTTTGGGGAGACCCAGTACTTC. Protein product: CASSLFPKRGFGETQYF.

There are many counts of this clonotype. The chain recombines TRBV19 with TRBJ2-3; D unresolved. This CDR3 is 15 amino acids long. Germline assignment: CDR1 LNHDA and CDR2 SQIVND (reference sequence). The V end was cut by 6 bases, the J end by 4 bases, with 17 bases between. The CDR3 coding sequence is TGTGCCAGTAGGCCGTCGAGGTCGGCGGCAGATACGCAGTATTTT. The encoded protein is CASRPSRSAADTQYF.

This clonotype was seen at least ten times. The chain employs TRBV5-5 and TRBJ1-2, with D maybe TRBD1 (6 bases). Germline CDR1 is SGHKS and CDR2 is YYEKEE (reference sequence). Trimming stripped 2 bases from V and 0 bases from J, with 14 bases between. The CDR3 extends over 16 amino acids. The CDR3 nucleotides read TGTGCCAGCAGCTTTCATTGGGACACAACTAACTATGGCTACACCTTC. This gives the protein CASSFHWDTTNYGYTF.

This clonotype was observed a few times. This rearrangement joins TRBV29-1 to TRBJ2-1; TRBD1 might be the D (5 bases). Germline V gene sequence: CDR1 SQVTM, CDR2 ANQGSEA. Trimming left V 6 bases short and J 6 bases short, with 27 bases between. CDR3 size: 17 residues. The CDR3 DNA sequence: TGCAGCGTGCAGACCTCAGACCCCAGGGTATGGATCAATGAGCAGTTCTTC. Translated: CSVQTSDPRVWINEQFF.

This clonotype showed up many times. The chain joins TRBV7-3 to TRBJ1-5; D not resolved. This CDR3 region has 13 residues. V was pared by 3 bases and J by 4 bases, with 7 bases between. Germline CDR1 is SGHTA and CDR2 is FQGTGA. The CDR3 DNA reads as TGTGCCAGCAGCTTCGGACGTAATCAGCCCCAGCATTTT. Amino acid sequence: CASSFGRNQPQHF.

The chain carries TRBV5-1 and TRBJ2-1, with a weak D call TRBD2 (6 bases). CDR3 length: 12 amino acids. The germline V gene has CDR1 SGHRS and CDR2 YFSETQ. The V end was cut by 4 bases, the J end by 8 bases, with 10 bases between. The CDR3 DNA reads as TGCGCCAGCAGCCCGGGGGTTGATGAGCAGTTCTTC. Translated: CASSPGVDEQFF.

This clonotype was counted ten times or more. The chain joins TRBV12-3 or TRBV12-4 to TRBJ2-6; no definite D call. The CDR3 contains 16 residues. V lost 3 bases and J 0 bases, leaving 9 bases between the germline ends. CDR3 amino acids: CASSFGRLSGANVLTF. The CDR3 region has the DNA TGTGCCAGCAGTTTTGGGCGTCTCTCTGGGGCCAACGTCCTGACTTTC.

This clonotype was detected many times. The J gene is TRBJ1-5, the V gene TRBV7-2; D gene unclear. The CDR3 contains 13 residues. Trimming left V 5 bases short and J 4 bases short, with 9 bases between. CDR1 is SGHTA and CDR2 is FQGNSA in the germline V gene. The CDR3 DNA reads TGTGCCAGCAGCACGGGTCCTAATCAGCCCCAGCATTTT. This codes for CASSTGPNQPQHF.

This clonotype was observed many times. This chain links TRBV4-1 with TRBJ2-1, with TRBD2 matching over 9 bases. The germline V gene has CDR1 MGHRA and CDR2 YSYEKL. The junction had 14 bases not matched to a gene; V was cut back by 1 base and J by 7 bases. This CDR3 region has 18 residues. CDR3 coding DNA: TGCGCCAGCAGCCAAGTAGACTTGGGTCTAGCGGGATCGAATGAGCAGTTCTTC. It specifies CASSQVDLGLAGSNEQFF.

This clonotype was observed at least ten times. The gene calls are TRBV6-5 and TRBJ2-1; possibly TRBD2 for D (6 bases). Germline CDR1 is MNHEY and CDR2 is SVGAGI. The germline V and J ends were trimmed by 5 bases and 9 bases, with 23 bases remaining between them. CDR3 length: 16 amino acids. The CDR3 sequence is CASSPSRGESLIEQFF. Written as DNA, the CDR3 is TGTGCCAGCAGTCCGAGTCGCGGGGAGTCCCTCATTGAGCAGTTCTTC.

The table lists this clonotype with many counts. The chain carries TRBV5-6 and TRBJ2-1; D remains ambiguous. Per the germline V gene, CDR1 is SGHDT and CDR2 is YYEEEE. The CDR3 extends over 14 amino acids. The V end was cut by 4 bases, the J end by 6 bases, with 14 bases between. The CDR3 region is CASSTGHNPNEQFF. In DNA, the CDR3 is TGTGCCAGCAGCACGGGCCATAACCCCAATGAGCAGTTCTTC.

This clonotype showed up many times. This chain uses TRBV20-1 with TRBJ1-2, with TRBD1 as a possible D gene (5 bases). Trimming took 0 bases from V and 4 from J, leaving 15 bases between them. The CDR3 has 15 residues. The germline CDR1 and CDR2 sequences are DFQATT and SNEGSKA (reference sequence). The CDR3 reads CSARDILSGGYGYTF. CDR3 bases: TGCAGTGCTAGAGATATCCTTTCCGGGGGCTATGGCTACACCTTC.

This clonotype was recorded many times. The CDR3 sequence: CASSESVGAFF. In DNA, the CDR3 is TGTGCCAGCAGTGAATCCGTAGGAGCTTTCTTT. V gene TRBV2 combines with J gene TRBJ1-1, with D uncertain. In germline, CDR1 is SNHLY, CDR2 FYNNEI. The CDR3 consists of 11 residues. The V end was cut by 2 bases, the J end by 10 bases, with 8 bases between. Drawing the rest from reference TRBV2 and TRBJ1-1, the complete variable domain is EPEVTQTPSHQVTQMGQEVILRCVPISNHLYFYWYRQILGQKVEFLVSFYNNEISEKSEIFDDQFSVERPDGSNFTLKIRSTKLEDSAMYFCASSESVGAFFGQGTRLTVV.

A few counts support this clonotype. A read error may account for a junction end that differs from germline. This chain uses TRBV7-8 with TRBJ1-1; no reliable D call. The CDR3 consists of 13 residues. The germline V gene has CDR1 SGHVS and CDR2 FQNEAQ. The CDR3 DNA reads as TGTGCCAGCAGCCCTCCGAGGGTAACTGAAGTTTTCTTT. Translating gives CASSPPRVTEVFF.

This clonotype was seen ten or more times. The chain employs TRBV4-1 and TRBJ2-6; D not certain. The germline V gene has CDR1 MGHRA and CDR2 YSYEKL. This CDR3 contains 16 residues. V gave up 1 base and J gave up 1 base, with 8 bases separating them. CDR3 bases: TGCGCCAGCAGCCAAGTACCCGCTTCTGGGGCCAACGTCCTGACTTTC. This gives the protein CASSQVPASGANVLTF.

This clonotype was seen many times. The genes are TRBV2 and TRBJ2-1, with 8 bases aligning to TRBD1. Germline values: CDR1 SNHLY, CDR2 FYNNEI. V lost 6 bases to trimming and J lost 4 bases; unmatched junction nucleotides: 14. CDR3 length equals 17 residues. This CDR3 reads CASSRLTTGGRYNEQFF. In nucleotides, the CDR3 is TGTGCCAGCAGCCGCTTAACTACAGGGGGGAGGTACAATGAGCAGTTCTTC. Drawing the rest from reference TRBV2 and TRBJ2-1, the complete variable domain is EPEVTQTPSHQVTQMGQEVILRCVPISNHLYFYWYRQILGQKVEFLVSFYNNEISEKSEIFDDQFSVERPDGSNFTLKIRSTKLEDSAMYFCASSRLTTGGRYNEQFFGPGTRLTVL.

This clonotype was detected many times. This rearrangement joins TRBV5-1 to TRBJ2-1; 10 positions agree with TRBD2. Germline V gives CDR1 SGHRS, CDR2 YFSETQ. The J segment lost 13 bases and the V segment lost 3 bases, leaving 7 bases of the junction unmatched. This CDR3 spans 13 amino acids. CDR3 amino acids: CASSSTASGSQFF. CDR3 sequence (DNA): TGCGCCAGCAGCTCGACTGCTAGCGGGAGTCAGTTCTTC.

In its sample, this clonotype is medium-sized. The chain uses TRBV6-1 and TRBJ1-5; D unresolved. CDR3 length: 13 residues. The germline V gene encodes CDR1 MNHNS and CDR2 SASEGT. The V end lost 8 bases, the J end lost 3 bases, and 11 bases lay between the germline ends. The CDR3 is CASLLYSNQPQHF. The CDR3 region has the DNA TGTGCCAGCCTGCTTTACTCCAATCAGCCCCAGCATTTT.

Concerning this clonotype itself: The germline gene is not matched at one end of the junction; a read error may be the cause. The chain recombines TRBV6-1 with TRBJ1-5, with 7 positions matching TRBD1. This CDR3 is built from 14 residues. Germline CDR1 reads MNHNS; CDR2 reads SASEGT. The CDR3 DNA reads as TGTACCAGCAGGCAGGGGGGATTGAATCAGCCCCAGCATTTT. Translated: CTSRQGGLNQPQHF.